A single sample gave rise to the 5 T cell receptor beta chains below, sequenced in a study of blood T cell repertoires in COVID-19. The protocol was immunoSEQ multiplex PCR, while the TCRdb copy is restricted to in-frame clones and leaves out a portion. Of approximately 140,000 clones in the sample, around 80% are singletons; the top ten hold approximately 2.4%. Input material: PBMCs or T cells enriched from blood (not recorded which). The receptors were sampled from a man in his forties or fifties with acute COVID-19.

The chain carries TRBV11-2 and TRBJ1-6; TRBD1 might be the D (5 bases). V was shortened by 4 bases and J by 9 bases, with 13 bases between the two germline ends. Germline V gives CDR1 SGHAT, CDR2 FQNNGV. This CDR3 is built from 14 residues. The CDR3 coding sequence is TGTGCCAGCAGCTCCGGACAAACAGGTTCACCCCTCCACTTT. Protein: CASSSGQTGSPLHF.

The chain uses TRBV7-2 and TRBJ2-5, with D maybe TRBD1 (5 bases). Trimming removed 6 bases at V and 5 bases at J, with 16 bases between. Germline CDR1 reads SGHTA; CDR2 reads FQGNSA. The CDR3 runs to 14 residues. As DNA, the CDR3 is TGTGCCAGCAGATCGACAGTATCCGTGGAGACCCAGTACTTC. The encoded protein is CASRSTVSVETQYF. Full variable domain (missing parts from reference TRBV7-2 and TRBJ2-5): GAGVSQSPSNKVTEKGKDVELRCDPISGHTALYWYRQSLGQGLEFLIYFQGNSAPDKSGLPSDRFSAERTGGSVSTLTIQRTQQEDSAVYLCASRSTVSVETQYFGPGTRLLVL.

The chain uses TRBV2 and TRBJ2-4; D call uncertain. Germline CDR1 is SNHLY and CDR2 is FYNNEI. V lost 1 base to trimming and J lost 12 bases, with 16 bases between them. This CDR3 has 14 residues. In DNA, the CDR3 is TGTGCCAGCAGTGAAGGGGCAACCAAAATGAGTCAGTACTTC. It encodes CASSEGATKMSQYF. Full variable domain (remainder filled in from reference TRBV2 and TRBJ2-4): EPEVTQTPSHQVTQMGQEVILRCVPISNHLYFYWYRQILGQKVEFLVSFYNNEISEKSEIFDDQFSVERPDGSNFTLKIRSTKLEDSAMYFCASSEGATKMSQYFGAGTRLSVL.

This chain joins TRBV11-1 and TRBJ1-2; 7 nucleotides align to TRBD1. Looked up from germline, CDR1 is SGHAT and CDR2 is FQDESV (reference sequence). The CDR3 is 15 amino acids. V trimming: 2 bases; J trimming: 4 bases; junction bases outside the gene matches: 7. This chain's CDR3 is CASSLYGQGGYGYTF. The CDR3 bases are TGTGCCAGCAGCTTATATGGCCAGGGGGGCTATGGCTACACCTTC. Complete variable domain (other parts from reference TRBV11-1 and TRBJ1-2): EAEVAQSPRYKITEKSQAVAFWCDPISGHATLYWYRQILGQGPELLVQFQDESVVDDSQLPKDRFSAERLKGVDSTLKIQPAELGDSAMYLCASSLYGQGGYGYTFGSGTRLTVV.

The sample holds a few counts of this clone. The rearrangement uses TRBV6-5 and TRBJ1-2; tentatively, D is TRBD1 (5 bases). The CDR3 loop spans 13 amino acids. The V and J ends lost 5 bases and 4 bases respectively, with 11 bases between them. The V gene's germline CDR1 is MNHEY and CDR2 SVGAGI. The DNA for the CDR3 is TGTGCCAGCAGTCCAGGGTCCCCCTATGGCTACACCTTC. It codes for CASSPGSPYGYTF.